The entry below describes one T cell receptor beta chain. No cognate antigen has been identified for it. No qualities accompany the bases; no much larger clone lies one base away. The data were taken from a study of OX40 agonist ivuxolimab in advanced cancers. With regard to the full study: The costimulatory receptor OX40 (CD134) was targeted by ivuxolimab, a fully human IgG2 agonistic monoclonal antibody. Intravenous ivuxolimab was administered to patients every 2 weeks at six dose levels: 0.01, 0.1, 0.3, 1.5, 3 and 10 mg/kg. Of the approximately 54 dose-escalation patients, hepatocellular carcinoma was present in around 20, melanoma in some 15, renal cell carcinoma in 9 and head and neck cancer in 9. A male proportion of roughly 80% and a mean age of about 60 years, ranging from 23 to 79, were recorded for the dose-escalation cohort. Patients were allowed to have had prior anti-PD-1, anti-PD-L1 or anti-CTLA-4 therapy, and 40% of the dose-escalation patients had been treated with checkpoint inhibitors. Partial responses occurred in three dose-escalation patients, of whom one had hepatocellular carcinoma and two had cutaneous melanoma. The purpose of peripheral TCRbeta sequencing was to test whether ivuxolimab changed TCR sequence diversity and led to clonal T-cell expansion. The paper covers the monotherapy dose-escalation part of the phase I ivuxolimab trial, which included N ≈ 57 patients.

To sequence the TCRbeta CDR3 region, genomic DNA was isolated from the sorted cells. TCRbeta CDR3 regions were sequenced using the immunoSEQ Assay. TCRdb mirrors the immuneACCESS table, restricted to in-frame sequences. Some clones are absent from its copies; in checked studies, under half trace to an unresolved V gene, and the reason for the others is unknown. The table for this sample lists roughly 66,000 clones; over 80% of them were counted only once. 2.5% of the sample is held by the ten biggest clonotypes. The trial excluded patients who had a history of autoimmune disease or who were on systemic immunosuppression. Peripheral blood for TCR sequencing was collected from all dose cohorts at baseline, on cycle 4 day 1, and on cycle 7 day 1. The samples were taken from a phase I, first-in-human, multicenter, open-label dose-escalation trial of ivuxolimab. The trial enrolled adults with locally advanced or metastatic head and neck squamous cell, hepatocellular, melanoma or renal cell carcinoma. Before TCR sequencing, CD4+ and CD8+ T cells were separately sorted from peripheral blood.

What the study reported, not specific to this receptor: In partial responders in the 0.1-3.0 mg/kg groups, normalized peripheral clonal expansion was found to be among the lowest, especially among CD8+ T cells. The antigen specificity of the clonally expanded peripheral T cells was not determined. After ivuxolimab, CD8+ T cells had more expanded clones than CD4+ T cells on average. Low levels of normalized T-cell clonal expansion were also seen in some patients who did not respond. At doses of 0.1 to 3.0 mg/kg, clonal expansion of both CD4+ and CD8+ T cells in blood was seen between baseline and week 6.

The CDR3 has 17 amino acids, counting the end cysteine and phenylalanine. Left in the record is the CDR3 DNA by itself, 51 bases read in frame from the first base. CDR1 MDHEN and CDR2 SYDVKM are derived from the germline V gene. Germline trimming: 5 bases from V, 6 bases from J; junction bases outside gene matches: 11. The starting material was CD4+ or CD8+ T cells sorted from blood, obtained in a trial of the OX40 agonist ivuxolimab. The chain uses TRBV28 and TRBJ1-5, with 12 bases matching TRBD1. The receptor's source is an adult with an advanced solid tumor such as melanoma, head and neck, liver or kidney cancer. The CDR3 reads CASSVTGTGGLVQPQHF. The DNA sequence is TGTGCCAGCAGTGTGACCGGGACAGGGGGCCTCGTTCAGCCCCAGCATTTT.